These 14 T cell receptor beta chains originate from one sample sequenced in a study of cytomegalovirus exposure and HLA in healthy donors. With 60 Vbeta and 13 Jbeta primers, the PCR was carried out. Produced via immunoSEQ multiplex PCR; TCRdb's table is partial and in-frame only. Of 130,000 or so clones detected, around 80% appear once; the ten largest clones hold approximately 1.8%. Sequenced: PBMCs. The receptors shown here come from a man aged 35 to 55 in good health and CMV-seronegative.

The rearrangement links TRBV14 to TRBJ2-7; 10 bases map to TRBD2. Germline V gene data show CDR1 as SGHDN and CDR2 as FVKESK. The length of the CDR3 is 15 residues. Trimming removed 8 bases from V and 0 bases from J; junction bases left unmatched: 7. The DNA of the CDR3 is TGTGCCAGCGCTCCGGGACTAGCGACCTCCTACGAGCAGTACTTC. The encoded protein is CASAPGLATSYEQYF.

The chain is built from TRBV9 and TRBJ2-7; 9 bases are shared with TRBD1. The CDR3 spans 14 residues. Unmatched junction bases numbered 2, after V lost 0 bases and J lost 4 bases. CDR1 is SGDLS and CDR2 is YYNGEE in the germline V gene. CDR3 sequence reads: CASSVEDRGYEQYF. The CDR3 DNA is TGTGCCAGCAGCGTAGAGGACAGGGGTTACGAGCAGTACTTC.

The chain couples TRBV4-1 to TRBJ1-4; possibly TRBD1 for D (5 bases). V was pared by 4 bases and J by 6 bases, with 9 bases between. The CDR3 covers 13 residues. Germline values: CDR1 MGHRA, CDR2 YSYEKL. The CDR3 bases are TGCGCCAGCAGCCCAATAGGGGATGAAAAACTGTTTTTT. It encodes CASSPIGDEKLFF.

This chain connects TRBV27 to TRBJ1-6; a weak D match, TRBD1 (5 bases). V was trimmed by 1 base and J by 9 bases, leaving 13 bases between them. CDR1 MNHEY and CDR2 SMNVEV come from the germline V gene (reference sequence). The CDR3 has 15 residues. CDR3 region: CASSLLAGRGSPLHF. The CDR3 DNA reads TGTGCCAGCAGTTTATTGGCAGGGAGGGGTTCACCCCTCCACTTT.

This clone was seen just once. The chain links TRBV9 to TRBJ2-7; 9 bases are a match to TRBD2. From germline, CDR1 is SGDLS and CDR2 YYNGEE. V lost 1 base, J lost 2 bases, and 16 bases stayed unmatched. The CDR3 sequence is 19 residues long. The CDR3 protein is CASSVFHHTLAGSPYEQYF. CDR3 nucleotide sequence: TGTGCCAGCAGCGTATTCCACCACACCCTAGCGGGATCCCCCTACGAGCAGTACTTC.

This clone has more than one count but fewer than ten. The rearrangement joins TRBV23-1 to TRBJ2-7; D gene uncertain. TRBV23-1 is an ORF for which the function is uncertain. The CDR3 covers 16 residues. V dropped 1 base and J dropped 3 bases, with 16 bases sitting between them. CDR3 in amino acids: CASSQYLGRSLYEQYF. For the CDR3, the DNA is TGCGCCAGCAGTCAATACTTGGGCCGGTCCCTCTACGAGCAGTACTTC.

This clone came up once. The rearrangement uses TRBV28 and TRBJ1-1; no definite D call. The germline V and J ends were trimmed by 3 bases and 3 bases, with 5 bases remaining between them. From germline, CDR1 is MDHEN and CDR2 SYDVKM. CDR3 length equals 12 residues. The CDR3 reads CASSLGDTEAFF. CDR3 coding DNA: TGTGCCAGCAGTTTGGGAGACACTGAAGCTTTCTTT.

This clone appeared a single time. The chain combines TRBV7-9 with TRBJ2-5, with 11 bases aligning to TRBD2. CDR3 size: 16 residues. Losses at the gene ends were 5 bases for V and 4 bases for J; bases not matched to a gene: 9. The germline V gene has CDR1 SEHNR and CDR2 FQNEAQ (reference sequence). The CDR3 here is CASSRSSGRPGETQYF. The DNA for the CDR3 is TGTGCCAGCAGCCGATCTAGCGGGAGGCCAGGAGAGACCCAGTACTTC.

There are a few counts of this clone. The V call is TRBV10-3, the J call TRBJ2-5, with TRBD2 matching over 10 bases. In germline, CDR1 is ENHRY, CDR2 SYGVKD. The CDR3 is made up of 18 amino acids. V lost 2 bases and J lost 1; bases outside the gene matches: 10. CDR3 in DNA: TGTGCCATCAGTGAGGGGTCTAGCGGGGGCCCGCGCCAAGAGACCCAGTACTTC. This sequence encodes CAISEGSSGGPRQETQYF.

V and J are TRBV5-5 and TRBJ2-7; 7 positions match TRBD2. Germline lookup yields CDR1 SGHKS and CDR2 YYEKEE (reference sequence). J gave up 0 bases and V 0 bases, and 3 bases lay outside the gene matches. The CDR3 extends over 15 amino acids. In nucleotides, the CDR3 is TGTGCCAGCAGCTTGGACTCGGGGGGCTCCTACGAGCAGTACTTC. Translating it yields CASSLDSGGSYEQYF.

This chain joins TRBV23-1 and TRBJ1-6; no reliable D call. TRBV23-1 is labeled an ORF, and its function is uncertain. Trimming took 5 bases from V and 10 from J, leaving 33 bases between them. This CDR3 region has 20 residues. This CDR3 is CASSFYGRDIPPTASSPLHF. In DNA form, the CDR3 reads TGCGCCAGCAGTTTCTACGGGCGGGATATCCCCCCAACTGCCTCCTCACCCCTCCACTTT.

The rearrangement joins TRBV4-3 to TRBJ1-4; the match to TRBD1 covers 7 bases. Per the germline V gene, CDR1 is LGHNA and CDR2 is YSLEER. This CDR3 is built from 15 residues. V shed 1 base, J shed 3 bases, and the junction held 2 bases outside the gene matches. The CDR3 loop reads CASSQAQGPNEKLFF. CDR3 DNA: TGCGCCAGCAGCCAAGCACAGGGGCCTAATGAAAAACTGTTTTTT.

J is TRBJ1-2 and V is TRBV5-6; unclear D gene. The CDR3 covers 15 residues. Germline CDR1 is SGHDT and CDR2 is YYEEEE. Trimming took off 2 bases at V and 3 bases at J, with 14 bases between the two ends. The CDR3 DNA is TGTGCCAGCAGCTTTTTGGGCAGGTGGGACTATGGCTACACCTTC. Encoded protein: CASSFLGRWDYGYTF.

CDR3 sequence: CASGLAHQETQYF. For the CDR3, the DNA is TGTGCCAGCGGACTAGCGCACCAAGAGACCCAGTACTTC. V is TRBV7-8 and J is TRBJ2-5; TRBD2 aligns across 9 bases. With 8 bases clipped from V and 0 bases from J, the junction kept 1 base outside the gene matches. The V gene's germline CDR1 is SGHVS and CDR2 FQNEAQ. The CDR3 covers 13 residues.